In its sample, the clone carrying this TCR beta chain was seen once. The antigen remains unidentified. These data originate in a study of OX40 agonist ivuxolimab in advanced cancers. As for the study in general: Patients were given ivuxolimab, an antibody that agonizes OX40 (CD134). Subjects had a mean age of around 60 years, with a range of 23 to 79; about 83% were male. It was permissible to have had prior anti-PD-1, anti-PD-L1 or anti-CTLA-4 therapy, and around 40% had some. Points from the study as a whole: Still undetermined is the antigen specificity of the expanded peripheral T cells.

V lost 4 bases to trimming and J lost 0 bases, with 9 bases between them. The germline V gene encodes CDR1 SQVTM and CDR2 ANQGSEA. This CDR3 has 14 amino acids. Produced via immunoSEQ multiplex PCR; TCRdb's table is partial and in-frame only. The sample holds about 51,000 clones, 80% to 85% seen once. The clonotype was recovered from an adult with an advanced solid tumor such as melanoma, head and neck, liver or kidney cancer. The specimen comprised CD4+ or CD8+ T cells sorted from blood, sampled in a trial of the OX40 agonist ivuxolimab. The gene calls are TRBV29-1 and TRBJ2-2, with D tentatively TRBD2 (6 bases). The CDR3 nucleotides read TGCAGCGTTGCGGGGGTCGCGAACACCGGGGAGCTGTTTTTT. As protein: CSVAGVANTGELFF.